This entry is about one T cell receptor (beta chain). Its specificity is unknown. The data originate from a study of radiotherapy plus CTLA-4 blockade in lung cancer. Overall study results and limits: Radiotherapy was combined with ipilimumab, and tumor-derived TCR clones then expanded in blood. Alongside interferon-beta, early blood T cell clone dynamics were reportedly the best predictor of response.

Germline trimming cut 2 bases from V and 3 bases from J; bases unmatched to any gene: 6. Per the germline V gene, CDR1 is MNHNS and CDR2 is SASEGT. The CDR3 runs 15 residues. It was focal radiation plus CTLA-4 blockade with ipilimumab that patients with chemo-refractory metastatic non-small-cell lung cancer received. Generated by immunoSEQ multiplex PCR, the TCRdb table keeps only in-frame clones and is missing some. The sample includes some 49,000 clones, approximately 85% seen only once; the top ten take roughly 26%. The rearrangement uses TRBV6-1 and TRBJ2-5; 7 nucleotides align to TRBD1. Source: peripheral blood, taken from a patient treated with radiotherapy plus ipilimumab. This TCR derives from a human donor with non-small cell lung cancer whose response to radiotherapy plus ipilimumab could not be evaluated. The CDR3 DNA sequence: TGTGCCAGCAGTGAAAGGATACAGGGGAAAGAGACCCAGTACTTC. Residues: CASSERIQGKETQYF.